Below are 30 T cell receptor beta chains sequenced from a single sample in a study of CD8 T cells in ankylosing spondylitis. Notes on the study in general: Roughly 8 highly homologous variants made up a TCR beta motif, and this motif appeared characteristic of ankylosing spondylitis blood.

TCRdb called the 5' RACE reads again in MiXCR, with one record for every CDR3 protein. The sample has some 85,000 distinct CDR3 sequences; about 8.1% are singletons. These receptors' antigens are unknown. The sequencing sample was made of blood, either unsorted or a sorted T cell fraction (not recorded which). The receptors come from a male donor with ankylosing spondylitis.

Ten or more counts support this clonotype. CDR3 protein: CASSYDRAYEQYF. CDR3 bases: TGTGCCAGCAGCTACGACAGAGCCTACGAGCAGTACTTC. The V call is TRBV11-2, the J call TRBJ2-7; TRBD1 is a possible D gene (5 bases). Deletions cut 4 bases from V and 2 bases from J, with 9 bases between. Germline V CDR1 and CDR2: SGHAT, FQNNGV. This CDR3 has 13 residues.

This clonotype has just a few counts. The CDR3 loop reads CASSLGRPDTGELFF. CDR3 sequence (DNA): TGTGCCAGCAGTTTAGGCAGGCCGGACACCGGGGAGCTGTTTTTT. The chain has TRBV27 and TRBJ2-2; D gene ambiguous. The CDR3 runs 15 residues. From germline, CDR1 is MNHEY and CDR2 SMNVEV (reference sequence). Trimming removed 2 bases from V and 3 bases from J, with 10 bases in between.

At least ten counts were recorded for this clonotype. DNA for the CDR3: TGTGCCAGCAGCCCCGACAATCAGCCCCAGCATTTT. Amino acids: CASSPDNQPQHF. J is TRBJ1-5 and V is TRBV7-9; D is undetermined. The CDR3 loop spans 12 amino acids. The germline V gene has CDR1 SEHNR and CDR2 FQNEAQ (reference sequence). V dropped 5 bases and J dropped 3 bases, with 5 bases sitting between them.

The CDR3 is CASSLRGSGMNTEAFF. In nucleotides, the CDR3 is TGTGCCAGCAGCTTAAGGGGCTCTGGCATGAACACTGAAGCTTTCTTT. The chain carries TRBV7-9 and TRBJ1-1, with D perhaps TRBD1 (5 bases). CDR3 size: 16 residues. The germline gives CDR1 SEHNR, CDR2 FQNEAQ (reference sequence). Trimming removed 2 bases from V and 0 bases from J, with 13 bases in between.

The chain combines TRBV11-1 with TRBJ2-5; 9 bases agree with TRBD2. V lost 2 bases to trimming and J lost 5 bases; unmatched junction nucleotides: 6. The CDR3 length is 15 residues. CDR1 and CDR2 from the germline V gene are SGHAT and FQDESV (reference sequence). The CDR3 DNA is TGTGCCAGCAGCTTACCTAGCGGGACGGGTGAGACCCAGTACTTC. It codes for CASSLPSGTGETQYF.

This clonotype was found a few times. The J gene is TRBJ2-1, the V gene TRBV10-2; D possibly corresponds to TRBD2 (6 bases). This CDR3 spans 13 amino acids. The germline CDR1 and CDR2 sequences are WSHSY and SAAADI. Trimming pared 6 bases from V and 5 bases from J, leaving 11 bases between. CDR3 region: CASSSGVDNEQFF. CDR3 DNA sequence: TGCGCCAGCAGCTCGGGAGTAGACAATGAGCAGTTCTTC.

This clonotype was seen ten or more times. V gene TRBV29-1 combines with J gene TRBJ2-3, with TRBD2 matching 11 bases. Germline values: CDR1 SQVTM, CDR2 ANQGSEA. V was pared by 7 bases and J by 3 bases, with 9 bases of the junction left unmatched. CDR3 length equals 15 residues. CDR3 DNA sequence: TGCAGCGCGGAACTAGCGGGAGTTTGGACAGATACGCAGTATTTT. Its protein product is CSAELAGVWTDTQYF.

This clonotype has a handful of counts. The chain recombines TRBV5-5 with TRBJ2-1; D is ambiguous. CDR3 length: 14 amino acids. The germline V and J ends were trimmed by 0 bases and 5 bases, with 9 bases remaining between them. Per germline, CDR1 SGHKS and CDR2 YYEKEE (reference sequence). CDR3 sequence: CASSLEAQNNEQFF. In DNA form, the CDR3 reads TGTGCCAGCAGCTTGGAGGCCCAGAACAATGAGCAGTTCTTC.

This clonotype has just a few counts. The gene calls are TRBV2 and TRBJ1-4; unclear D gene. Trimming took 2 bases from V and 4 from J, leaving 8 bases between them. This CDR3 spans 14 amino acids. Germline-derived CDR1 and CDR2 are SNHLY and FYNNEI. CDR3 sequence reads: CASSERRSNEKLFF. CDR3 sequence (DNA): TGTGCCAGCAGTGAAAGACGGAGTAATGAAAAACTGTTTTTT.

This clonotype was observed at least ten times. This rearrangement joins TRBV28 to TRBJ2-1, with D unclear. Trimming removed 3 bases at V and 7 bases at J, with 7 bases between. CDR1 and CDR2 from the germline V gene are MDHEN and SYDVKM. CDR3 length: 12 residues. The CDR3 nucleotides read TGTGCCAGCAGTTTGGATTGGAATGAGCAGTTCTTC. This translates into CASSLDWNEQFF.

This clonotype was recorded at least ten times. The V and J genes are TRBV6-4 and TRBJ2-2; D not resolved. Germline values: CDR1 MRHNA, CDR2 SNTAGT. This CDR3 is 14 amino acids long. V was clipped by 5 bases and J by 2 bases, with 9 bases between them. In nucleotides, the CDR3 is TGTGCCAGCAGTATGAAGGAAAACACCGGGGAGCTGTTTTTT. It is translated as CASSMKENTGELFF.

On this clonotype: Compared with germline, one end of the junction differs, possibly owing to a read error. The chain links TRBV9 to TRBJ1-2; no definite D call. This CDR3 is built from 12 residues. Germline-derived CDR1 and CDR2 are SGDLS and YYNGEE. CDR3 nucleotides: TGTGCCAGCAGCCAAACCGGGGATGGCTACATCTTC. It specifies CASSQTGDGYIF.

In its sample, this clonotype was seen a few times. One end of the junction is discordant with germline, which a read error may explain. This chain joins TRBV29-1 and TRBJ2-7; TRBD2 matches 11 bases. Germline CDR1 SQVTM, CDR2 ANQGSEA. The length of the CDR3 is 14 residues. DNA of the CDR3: TGCAGCGCTGAAACTAGCGGGAGTTGGAACGAGCAGTACTTC. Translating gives CSAETSGSWNEQYF.

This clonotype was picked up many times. The CDR3 is CASSQLGGTGGGRGYGYTF. In DNA, the CDR3 is TGCGCCAGCAGCCAGCTCGGCGGGACAGGGGGTGGTCGGGGCTATGGCTACACCTTC. V and J are TRBV4-1 and TRBJ1-2; TRBD1 matches 11 bases. There are 19 residues in the CDR3. Germline V gene sequence: CDR1 MGHRA, CDR2 YSYEKL. V was pared by 3 bases and J by 4 bases, with 16 bases of the junction left unmatched.

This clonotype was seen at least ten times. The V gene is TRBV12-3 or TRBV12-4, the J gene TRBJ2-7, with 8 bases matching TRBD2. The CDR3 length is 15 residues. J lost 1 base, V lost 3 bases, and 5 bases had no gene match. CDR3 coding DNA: TGTGCCAGCAGTTTGGGAGCGGGAGAATCCTACGAGCAGTACTTC. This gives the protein CASSLGAGESYEQYF.

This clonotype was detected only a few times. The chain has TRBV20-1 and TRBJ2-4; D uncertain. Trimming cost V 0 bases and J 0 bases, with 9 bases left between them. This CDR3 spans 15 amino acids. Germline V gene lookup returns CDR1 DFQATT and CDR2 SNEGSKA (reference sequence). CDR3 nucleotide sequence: TGCAGTGCTAGAGATAATCTACTAGCCAAAAACATTCAGTACTTC. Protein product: CSARDNLLAKNIQYF.

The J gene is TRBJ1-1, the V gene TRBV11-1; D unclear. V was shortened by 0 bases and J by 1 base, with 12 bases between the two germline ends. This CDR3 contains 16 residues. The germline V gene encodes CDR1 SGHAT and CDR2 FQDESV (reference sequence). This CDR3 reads CASSLAWVEANTEAFF. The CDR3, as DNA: TGTGCCAGCAGCTTAGCGTGGGTTGAGGCGAACACTGAAGCTTTCTTT.

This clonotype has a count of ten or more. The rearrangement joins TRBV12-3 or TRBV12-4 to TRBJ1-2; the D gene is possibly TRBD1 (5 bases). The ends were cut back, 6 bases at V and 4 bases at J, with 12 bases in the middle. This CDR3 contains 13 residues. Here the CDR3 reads CASSSGIIYGYTF. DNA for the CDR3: TGTGCCAGCAGCTCAGGGATAATCTATGGCTACACCTTC.

The CDR3: CASNSIRGEQYV. In DNA form, the CDR3 reads TGTGCCAGCAACTCAATACGGGGCGAGCAGTACGTC. J is TRBJ2-7 and V is TRBV12-3 or TRBV12-4; weak D call: TRBD2 (5 bases). This CDR3 comprises 12 residues. V lost 7 bases to trimming and J lost 6 bases, with 13 bases between them.

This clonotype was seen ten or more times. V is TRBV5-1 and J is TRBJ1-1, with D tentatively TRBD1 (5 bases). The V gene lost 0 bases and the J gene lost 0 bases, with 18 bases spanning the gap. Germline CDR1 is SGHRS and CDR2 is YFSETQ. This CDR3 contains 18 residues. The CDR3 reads CASSLEWRLQVMNTEAFF. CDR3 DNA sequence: TGCGCCAGCAGCTTGGAATGGCGGCTACAGGTCATGAACACTGAAGCTTTCTTT.

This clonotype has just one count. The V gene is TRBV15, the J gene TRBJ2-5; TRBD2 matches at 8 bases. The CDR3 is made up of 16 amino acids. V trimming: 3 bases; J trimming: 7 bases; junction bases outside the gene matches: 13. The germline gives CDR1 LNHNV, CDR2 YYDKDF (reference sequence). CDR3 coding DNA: TGTGCCACCAGCAGGCCACCTAGCGGGCCTCTCGGGACCCAGTACTTC. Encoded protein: CATSRPPSGPLGTQYF.

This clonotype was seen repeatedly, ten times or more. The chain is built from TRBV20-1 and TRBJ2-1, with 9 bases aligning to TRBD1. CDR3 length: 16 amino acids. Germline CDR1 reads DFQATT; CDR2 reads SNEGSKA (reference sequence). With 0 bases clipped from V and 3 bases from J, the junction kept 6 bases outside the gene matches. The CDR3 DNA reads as TGCAGTGCTAGAGATCAAAGGACAGGGGACTACAATGAGCAGTTCTTC. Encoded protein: CSARDQRTGDYNEQFF.

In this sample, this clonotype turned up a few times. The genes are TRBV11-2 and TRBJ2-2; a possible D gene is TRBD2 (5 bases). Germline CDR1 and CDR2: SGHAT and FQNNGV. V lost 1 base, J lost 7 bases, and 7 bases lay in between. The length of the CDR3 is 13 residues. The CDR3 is CASSLGRVGELFF. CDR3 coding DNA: TGTGCCAGCAGCTTAGGGCGGGTCGGGGAGCTGTTTTTT.

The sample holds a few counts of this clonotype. The CDR3 spells CASNAAGGDDNEQFF. The CDR3 region has the DNA TGTGCCAGCAATGCAGCGGGAGGGGATGACAATGAGCAGTTCTTC. J is TRBJ2-1 and V is TRBV28; 10 bases line up with TRBD2. This CDR3 contains 15 residues. In germline, CDR1 is MDHEN, CDR2 SYDVKM. The V gene end was trimmed by 7 bases and the J gene end by 5 bases; junction bases not matched to a gene: 8.

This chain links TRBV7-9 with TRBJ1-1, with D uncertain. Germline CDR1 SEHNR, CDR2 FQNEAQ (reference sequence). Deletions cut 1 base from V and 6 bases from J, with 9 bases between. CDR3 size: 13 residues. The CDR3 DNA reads TGTGCCAGCAGCTTAGGAGAGATAGCTGAAGCTTTCTTT. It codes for CASSLGEIAEAFF. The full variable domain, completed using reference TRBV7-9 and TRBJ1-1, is DTGVSQNPRHKITKRGQNVTFRCDPISEHNRLYWYRQTLGQGPEFLTYFQNEAQLEKSRLLSDRFSAERPKGSFSTLEIQRTEQGDSAMYLCASSLGEIAEAFFGQGTRLTVV.

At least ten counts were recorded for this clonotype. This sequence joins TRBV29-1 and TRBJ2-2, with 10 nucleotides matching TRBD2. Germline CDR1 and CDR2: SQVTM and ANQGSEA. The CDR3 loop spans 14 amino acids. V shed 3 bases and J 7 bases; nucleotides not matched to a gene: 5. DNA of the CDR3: TGCAGCGTTGAGGGTAGCGGGAGGATCGGGGAGCTGTTTTTT. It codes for CSVEGSGRIGELFF.

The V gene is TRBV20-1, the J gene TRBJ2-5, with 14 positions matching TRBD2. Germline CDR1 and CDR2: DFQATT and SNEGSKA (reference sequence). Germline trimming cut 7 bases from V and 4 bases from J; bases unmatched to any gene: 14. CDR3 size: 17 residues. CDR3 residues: CSVPGLAGDAVRETQYF. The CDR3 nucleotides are TGCAGTGTCCCGGGACTAGCGGGAGATGCGGTGAGAGAGACCCAGTACTTC.

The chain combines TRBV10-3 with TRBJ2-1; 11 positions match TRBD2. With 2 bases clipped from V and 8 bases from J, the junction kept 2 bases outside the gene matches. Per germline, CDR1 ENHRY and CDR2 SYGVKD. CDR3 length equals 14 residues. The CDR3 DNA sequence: TGTGCCATCAGTGAGACTAGCGGGAGTCATGAGCAGTTCTTC. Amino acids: CAISETSGSHEQFF.

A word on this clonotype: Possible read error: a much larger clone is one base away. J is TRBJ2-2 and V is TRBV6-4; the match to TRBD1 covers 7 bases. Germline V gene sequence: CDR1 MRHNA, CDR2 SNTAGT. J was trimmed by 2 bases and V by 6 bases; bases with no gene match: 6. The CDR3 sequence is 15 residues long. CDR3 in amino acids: CASSGQVDNTGELFF. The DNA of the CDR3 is TGTGCCAGCAGCGGACAGGTGGATAACACCGGGGAGCTGTTTTTT.

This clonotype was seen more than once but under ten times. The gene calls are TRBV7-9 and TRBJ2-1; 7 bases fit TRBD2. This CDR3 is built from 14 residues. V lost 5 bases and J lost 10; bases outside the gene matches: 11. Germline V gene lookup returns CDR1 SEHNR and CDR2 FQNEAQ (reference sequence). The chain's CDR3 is CASSLTLANLEQFF. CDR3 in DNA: TGTGCCAGCAGCCTCACACTAGCGAATCTCGAGCAGTTCTTC.